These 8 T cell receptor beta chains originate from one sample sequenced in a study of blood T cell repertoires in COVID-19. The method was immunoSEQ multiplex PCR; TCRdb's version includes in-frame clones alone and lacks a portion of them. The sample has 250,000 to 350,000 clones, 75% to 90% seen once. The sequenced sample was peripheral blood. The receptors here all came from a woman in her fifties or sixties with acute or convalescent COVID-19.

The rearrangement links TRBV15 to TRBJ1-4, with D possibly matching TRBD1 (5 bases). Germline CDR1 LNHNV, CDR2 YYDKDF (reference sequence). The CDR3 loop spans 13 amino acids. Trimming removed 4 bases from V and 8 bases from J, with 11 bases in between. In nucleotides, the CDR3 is TGTGCCACCAGCACAGGGCAGGCAGAAAAACTGTTTTTT. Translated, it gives CATSTGQAEKLFF.

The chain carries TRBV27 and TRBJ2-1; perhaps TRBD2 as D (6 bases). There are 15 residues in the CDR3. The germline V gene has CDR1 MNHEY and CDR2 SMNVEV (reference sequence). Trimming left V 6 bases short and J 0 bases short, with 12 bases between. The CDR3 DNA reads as TGTGCCAGCAGGATAGCGGACTACTCCTACAATGAGCAGTTCTTC. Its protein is CASRIADYSYNEQFF.

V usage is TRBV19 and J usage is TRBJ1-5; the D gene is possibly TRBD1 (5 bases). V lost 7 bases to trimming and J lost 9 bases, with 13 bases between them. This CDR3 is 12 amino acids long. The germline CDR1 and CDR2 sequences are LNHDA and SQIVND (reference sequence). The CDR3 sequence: CASKAGDLPQHF. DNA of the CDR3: TGTGCCAGTAAGGCGGGGGATTTGCCCCAGCATTTT.

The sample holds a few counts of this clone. The CDR3 is CASSQDSGGQETQYF. The CDR3 DNA reads TGTGCCAGCAGCCAAGATTCGGGAGGGCAAGAGACCCAGTACTTC. The chain has TRBV3-1 (or the pseudogene TRBV3-2) and TRBJ2-5; 8 positions match TRBD2. V lost 0 bases to trimming and J lost 2 bases; unmatched junction nucleotides: 2. The CDR3 is 15 amino acids. Germline values: CDR1 LGHDT, CDR2 YNNKEL (reference sequence).

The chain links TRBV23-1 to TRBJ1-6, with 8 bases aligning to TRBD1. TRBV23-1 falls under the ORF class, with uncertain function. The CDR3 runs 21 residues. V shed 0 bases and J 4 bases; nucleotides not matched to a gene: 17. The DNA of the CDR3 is TGCGCCAGCAGTCAATCGACGGCCCCCATACAGGGGGAAACTTATAATTCACCCCTCCACTTT. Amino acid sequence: CASSQSTAPIQGETYNSPLHF.

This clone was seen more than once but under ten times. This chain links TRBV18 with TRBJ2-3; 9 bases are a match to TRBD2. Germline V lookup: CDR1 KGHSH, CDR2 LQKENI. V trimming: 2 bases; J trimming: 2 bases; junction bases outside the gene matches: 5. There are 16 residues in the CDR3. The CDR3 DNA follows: TGTGCCAGCTCACCAAAGACTAGCGGAAACACAGATACGCAGTATTTT. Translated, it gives CASSPKTSGNTDTQYF.

CDR3 DNA sequence: TGTGCCAGCAGTGCGGACAGGGGGAACTATGGCTACACCTTC. Encoded protein: CASSADRGNYGYTF. The rearrangement uses TRBV27 and TRBJ1-2; 10 positions agree with TRBD1. The CDR3 sequence is 14 residues long. Looked up from germline, CDR1 is MNHEY and CDR2 is SMNVEV (reference sequence). Trimming at V came to 5 bases and at J to 2 bases, leaving 2 bases not matched to a gene.

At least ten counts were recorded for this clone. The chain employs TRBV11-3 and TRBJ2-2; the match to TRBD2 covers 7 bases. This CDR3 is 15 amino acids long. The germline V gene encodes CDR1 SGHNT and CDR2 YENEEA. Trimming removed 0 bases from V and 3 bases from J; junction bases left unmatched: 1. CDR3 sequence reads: CASSLDGGYTGELFF. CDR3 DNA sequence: TGTGCCAGCAGCTTAGACGGGGGGTACACCGGGGAGCTGTTTTTT.